Below are 32 T cell receptor beta chains sequenced from a single sample in a study of blood T cells in healthy people across ages. A second PCR, run for roughly 7 to 11 cycles, used a sample-barcoded 5' primer plus a J-beta primer mix. Via MiXCR, TCRdb re-called the 5' RACE reads, giving one row per CDR3 protein. The table lists roughly 1,800,000 distinct CDR3 sequences, 49% of them singletons. The sequenced sample was blood. These receptors were collected from a woman aged 35 to 49 in good health.

The chain recombines TRBV29-1 with TRBJ1-2; TRBD1 might be the D (5 bases). Trimming shortened V by 0 bases and J by 1 base, and 15 bases separated the two germline ends. Germline V gives CDR1 SQVTM, CDR2 ANQGSEA. This CDR3 comprises 16 residues. The CDR3 sequence: CSVEDLTGHLNYGYTF. CDR3 coding DNA: TGCAGCGTTGAAGATCTAACAGGCCACCTTAACTATGGCTACACCTTC.

The chain carries TRBV7-2 and TRBJ2-3; 11 bases map to TRBD2. The V segment lost 2 bases and the J segment 4 bases; nucleotides outside the gene matches: 5. This CDR3 comprises 16 residues. Germline loops: CDR1 SGHTA, CDR2 FQGNSA. The CDR3 sequence: CASSLLAGGPPDTQYF. The CDR3 DNA sequence: TGTGCCAGCAGCTTACTAGCGGGGGGCCCTCCAGATACGCAGTATTTT.

This clonotype was counted a few times. V and J are TRBV7-2 and TRBJ2-3, with 11 bases fitting TRBD2. The CDR3 is made up of 17 amino acids. Trimming at V came to 2 bases and at J to 3 bases, leaving 7 bases not matched to a gene. In germline, CDR1 is SGHTA, CDR2 FQGNSA. This CDR3 reads CASSLSVTSGETDTQYF. CDR3 DNA sequence: TGTGCCAGCAGCTTATCCGTGACTAGCGGGGAAACAGATACGCAGTATTTT.

V is TRBV4-1 and J is TRBJ2-2; 9 nucleotides line up with TRBD1. J was trimmed by 2 bases and V by 1 base; bases with no gene match: 5. The CDR3 is made up of 17 amino acids. The germline V gene has CDR1 MGHRA and CDR2 YSYEKL. This chain's CDR3 is CASSQAIQGANTGELFF. For the CDR3, the DNA is TGCGCCAGCAGCCAAGCAATACAGGGGGCAAACACCGGGGAGCTGTTTTTT.

This rearrangement joins TRBV27 to TRBJ1-2; D is possibly TRBD1 (5 bases). The CDR3 totals 16 residues. Trimming took off 6 bases at V and 7 bases at J, with 24 bases between the two ends. Germline CDR1 is MNHEY and CDR2 is SMNVEV (reference sequence). CDR3 region: CASSLWPTRQSCGYTF. The CDR3 coding sequence is TGTGCCAGCAGCCTCTGGCCCACAAGACAGAGCTGTGGCTACACCTTC.

The gene calls are TRBV7-2 and TRBJ2-5; D gene unclear. The CDR3 runs 17 residues. The germline V and J ends were trimmed by 1 base and 2 bases, with 17 bases remaining between them. Germline-derived CDR1 and CDR2 are SGHTA and FQGNSA. DNA for the CDR3: TGTGCCAGCAGCTTAGACGTGCCAGCGATTAAGCAAGAGACCCAGTACTTC. It is translated as CASSLDVPAIKQETQYF.

This clonotype has just a few counts. The V and J genes are TRBV5-1 and TRBJ1-6; no clear D gene. V was trimmed by 4 bases and J by 7 bases, leaving 21 bases between them. Germline V gives CDR1 SGHRS, CDR2 YFSETQ. The CDR3 length is 17 residues. The CDR3 nucleotides read TGCGCCAGCAGCCGGGGAGCCAGCGACTTGGTGAATTCACCCCTCCACTTT. It is translated as CASSRGASDLVNSPLHF. The full variable domain, rest sourced from reference TRBV5-1 and TRBJ1-6, is KAGVTQTPRYLIKTRGQQVTLSCSPISGHRSVSWYQQTPGQGLQFLFEYFSETQRNKGNFPGRFSGRQFSNSRSEMNVSTLELGDSALYLCASSRGASDLVNSPLHFGNGTRLTVT.

In its sample, this clonotype was seen a few times. J is TRBJ2-4 and V is TRBV6-5, with D hard to call. Germline CDR1 reads MNHEY; CDR2 reads SVGAGI. V dropped 6 bases and J dropped 2 bases, with 5 bases sitting between them. The CDR3 totals 12 residues. CDR3 nucleotide sequence: TGTGCCAGCAGCTCAACCAAAAACATTCAGTACTTC. Its translation: CASSSTKNIQYF.

The V call is TRBV29-1, the J call TRBJ1-2; the D gene is possibly TRBD1 (5 bases). This CDR3 comprises 13 residues. CDR1 and CDR2 (germline): SQVTM, ANQGSEA. The V end lost 6 bases, the J end lost 0 bases, and 11 bases lay between the germline ends. CDR3 DNA sequence: TGCAGCGTCGGTGGGGCAGCTAACTATGGCTACACCTTC. Translating it yields CSVGGAANYGYTF.

This clonotype was observed a handful of times. Relative to the germline gene, one junction end is altered; a read error may explain this. The chain joins TRBV12-3 or TRBV12-4 to TRBJ2-1; perhaps TRBD2 as D (6 bases). CDR3 size: 13 residues. This CDR3 reads CASSRDSHNEQFF. CDR3 sequence (DNA): TGTGCCAGCAGCCGGGACTCCCACAATGAGCAGTTCTTC.

This clonotype was recorded a few times. This chain connects TRBV6-2 or TRBV6-3 to TRBJ2-3, with D perhaps matching TRBD2 (6 bases). Germline CDR1 MNHEY, CDR2 SVGEGT. Trimming pared 4 bases from V and 0 bases from J, leaving 14 bases between. This CDR3 region has 16 residues. CDR3 residues: CASSSSSGLSTDTQYF. CDR3 sequence (DNA): TGTGCCAGCAGTTCCTCAAGCGGGCTTAGCACAGATACGCAGTATTTT.

The chain employs TRBV28 and TRBJ1-3, with D unresolved. Trimming took off 6 bases at V and 1 base at J, with 10 bases between the two ends. This CDR3 has 14 residues. Germline CDR1 and CDR2: MDHEN and SYDVKM. The chain's CDR3 is CASSRGGSGNTIYF. DNA for the CDR3: TGTGCCAGCAGCCGCGGTGGGTCTGGAAACACCATATATTTT.

This chain uses TRBV28 with TRBJ2-1; 8 nucleotides match TRBD1. Unmatched junction bases numbered 9, after V lost 5 bases and J lost 0 bases. There are 17 residues in the CDR3. Germline V CDR1 and CDR2: MDHEN, SYDVKM. This CDR3 is CASSPLRQGSSYNEQFF. The CDR3 DNA reads as TGTGCCAGCAGTCCTCTAAGACAGGGGAGCTCCTACAATGAGCAGTTCTTC.

This clonotype has a handful of counts. The chain is built from TRBV2 and TRBJ2-5; 7 bases are a match to TRBD1. V shed 7 bases, J shed 4 bases, and the junction held 9 bases outside the gene matches. The CDR3 totals 14 residues. Germline V gene lookup returns CDR1 SNHLY and CDR2 FYNNEI. The CDR3 DNA follows: TGTGCCAGCAAGGGGGCCCCAGGGGTAGAGACCCAGTACTTC. Translated, it gives CASKGAPGVETQYF.

The chain links TRBV6-2 or TRBV6-3 to TRBJ2-6, with 9 bases that match TRBD1. After removal of 7 bases from V and 0 bases from J, the junction contained 7 bases not matched to a gene. The CDR3 has 17 amino acids. Germline-derived CDR1 and CDR2 are MNHEY and SVGEGT. CDR3 protein: CASTTGTGNSGANVLTF. CDR3 nucleotides: TGTGCCAGCACTACCGGGACAGGGAACTCTGGGGCCAACGTCCTGACTTTC.

The chain is built from TRBV6-2 or TRBV6-3 and TRBJ2-7, with a tentative D call TRBD1 (6 bases). The germline V gene has CDR1 MNHEY and CDR2 SVGEGT. The CDR3 is 13 residues long. V was pared by 11 bases and J by 0 bases, with 14 bases between. The CDR3 loop is CAGRLDSSYEQYF. The CDR3 coding sequence is TGTGCCGGAAGGCTGGACAGCTCCTACGAGCAGTACTTC.

This clonotype was counted a single time. The rearrangement joins TRBV6-5 to TRBJ1-1, with D possibly matching TRBD1 (5 bases). The CDR3 runs 15 residues. Germline V CDR1 and CDR2: MNHEY, SVGAGI. With 0 bases removed from V and 4 bases from J, the gap between germline ends came to 12 bases. This CDR3 is CASSYSTADSTEAFF. The CDR3 DNA sequence: TGTGCCAGCAGTTACTCGACGGCTGACAGCACTGAAGCTTTCTTT.

This clonotype was detected a few times. The chain recombines TRBV12-5 with TRBJ1-2, with unresolved D. The germline V gene has CDR1 LGHNT and CDR2 FRNRAP. The CDR3 extends over 14 amino acids. Trimming stripped 3 bases from V and 5 bases from J, with 13 bases between. CDR3 loop: CASGFEGPRYGYTF. CDR3 bases: TGTGCTAGTGGTTTTGAGGGTCCTCGTTATGGCTACACCTTC.

The chain links TRBV4-2 to TRBJ2-3; D is ambiguous. This CDR3 spans 16 amino acids. Germline V gene lookup returns CDR1 LGHNA and CDR2 YNFKEQ. V was trimmed by 4 bases and J by 0 bases, leaving 14 bases between them. CDR3 sequence: CASSPQSISSTDTQYF. CDR3 coding DNA: TGTGCCAGCAGCCCTCAATCCATTTCTAGCACAGATACGCAGTATTTT.

This clonotype was seen more than once but under ten times. This chain uses TRBV4-3 with TRBJ1-2; D unclear. With 0 bases removed from V and 7 bases from J, the gap between germline ends came to 12 bases. Germline CDR1 LGHNA, CDR2 YSLEER. The CDR3 has 14 residues. The CDR3 sequence: CASSQDLRSRGYTF. CDR3 in DNA: TGCGCCAGCAGCCAAGACCTCAGGTCACGTGGCTACACCTTC.

The rearrangement joins TRBV28 to TRBJ2-7, with D perhaps TRBD1 (6 bases). Germline V gene sequence: CDR1 MDHEN, CDR2 SYDVKM. The V and J ends lost 1 base and 2 bases respectively, with 12 bases between them. This CDR3 contains 15 residues. CDR3 residues: CASSLLGTPPYEQYF. For the CDR3, the DNA is TGTGCCAGCAGTTTATTAGGGACACCACCCTACGAGCAGTACTTC.

The V and J genes are TRBV23-1 and TRBJ1-1; 7 bases line up with TRBD1. TRBV23-1 has ORF status, its function being uncertain. V was pared by 7 bases and J by 4 bases, with 9 bases of the junction left unmatched. This CDR3 spans 14 amino acids. The CDR3 nucleotides are TGCGCCAGCACCCATTGGACAGGCAGCACTGAAGCTTTCTTT. Its protein is CASTHWTGSTEAFF.

As for this clonotype: Compared with germline, one end of the junction differs, possibly owing to a read error. The rearrangement links TRBV7-7 to TRBJ1-5; no firm D call. Germline-derived CDR1 and CDR2 are SSHAT and FNYEAQ (reference sequence). The CDR3 runs to 13 residues. The CDR3 here is CASSLEMNQPQHF. The DNA for the CDR3 is TGTGCTAGCAGCTTAGAAATGAATCAGCCCCAGCATTTT.

The chain recombines TRBV4-2 with TRBJ2-4, with 8 bases matching TRBD1. The DNA end lines up better with TRBJ2-7; the J call may be wrong. The CDR3 sequence is 15 residues long. Germline lookup yields CDR1 LGHNA and CDR2 YNFKEQ. The CDR3 reads CASSQGTGFSYEQYF. CDR3 bases: TGTGCCAGCAGCCAAGGGACAGGGTTCTCCTACGAGCAGTACTTC.

V is TRBV7-2 and J is TRBJ1-1; maybe TRBD1 (5 bases). The CDR3 sequence is 16 residues long. Trimming took off 1 base at V and 8 bases at J, with 20 bases between the two ends. Germline assignment: CDR1 SGHTA and CDR2 FQGNSA. The CDR3 sequence is CASSLGAAPIAGEAFF. As DNA, the CDR3 is TGTGCCAGCAGCTTAGGGGCAGCCCCCATAGCAGGGGAAGCTTTCTTT.

This clonotype has only a few counts. V is TRBV5-1 and J is TRBJ2-7; D is perhaps TRBD1 (6 bases). V was trimmed by 2 bases and J by 5 bases, leaving 11 bases between them. The CDR3 sequence is 13 residues long. Germline lookup yields CDR1 SGHRS and CDR2 YFSETQ. This CDR3 is CASSFTGTDEQYF. CDR3 nucleotide sequence: TGCGCCAGCAGCTTTACAGGGACCGACGAGCAGTACTTC.

This clonotype appeared a few times. V and J are TRBV12-3 or TRBV12-4 and TRBJ2-7, with D uncertain. V was clipped by 7 bases and J by 1 base, with 14 bases between them. CDR3 length: 14 amino acids. The CDR3 region has the DNA TGTGCCAGCAAGACAAGGTTGGATTCCTACGAGCAGTACTTC. Encoded protein: CASKTRLDSYEQYF.

Here the CDR3 reads CAINHRGENSPLHF. CDR3 sequence (DNA): TGTGCCATCAATCACAGGGGTGAAAATTCACCCCTCCACTTT. The chain carries TRBV10-3 and TRBJ1-6, with 7 bases identical to TRBD1. The CDR3 is 14 residues long. The V gene's germline CDR1 is ENHRY and CDR2 SYGVKD. J lost 7 bases, V lost 7 bases, and 7 bases had no gene match.

This clonotype was detected a few times. V usage is TRBV20-1 and J usage is TRBJ2-7, with D tentatively TRBD1 (6 bases). V was pared by 4 bases and J by 2 bases, with 9 bases between. The CDR3 contains 12 residues. From germline, CDR1 is DFQATT and CDR2 SNEGSKA (reference sequence). CDR3 protein: CSAIQGPYEQYF. The CDR3 DNA follows: TGCAGTGCTATACAGGGCCCCTACGAGCAGTACTTC.

This clonotype occurred once. The V and J genes are TRBV4-1 and TRBJ2-4; D uncertain. TRBJ2-5 matches the DNA end more closely, so the J call is doubtful. The CDR3 is 15 residues long. Per the germline V gene, CDR1 is MGHRA and CDR2 is YSYEKL. DNA for the CDR3: TGCGCCAGCAGCCAAGATAGTGCAGTTCTGCAGACCCAGTACTTC. Protein: CASSQDSAVLQTQYF.

The chain uses TRBV5-1 and TRBJ2-5, with D possibly TRBD2 on 7 matching bases. Trimming removed 4 bases from V and 11 bases from J, with 21 bases in between. CDR3 size: 14 residues. CDR1 is SGHRS and CDR2 is YFSETQ in the germline V gene. The CDR3: CASSTGLGDNEQYF. The DNA of the CDR3 is TGCGCCAGCAGCACAGGACTAGGGGACAATGAGCAGTACTTC.

The chain couples TRBV10-3 to TRBJ1-5; D not resolved. The CDR3 is made up of 15 amino acids. V lost 0 bases to trimming and J lost 3 bases, with 9 bases between them. CDR1 ENHRY and CDR2 SYGVKD come from the germline V gene. CDR3 nucleotides: TGTGCCATCAGTGAGTCTGCGGATTTCAATCAGCCCCAGCATTTT. Residues: CAISESADFNQPQHF.